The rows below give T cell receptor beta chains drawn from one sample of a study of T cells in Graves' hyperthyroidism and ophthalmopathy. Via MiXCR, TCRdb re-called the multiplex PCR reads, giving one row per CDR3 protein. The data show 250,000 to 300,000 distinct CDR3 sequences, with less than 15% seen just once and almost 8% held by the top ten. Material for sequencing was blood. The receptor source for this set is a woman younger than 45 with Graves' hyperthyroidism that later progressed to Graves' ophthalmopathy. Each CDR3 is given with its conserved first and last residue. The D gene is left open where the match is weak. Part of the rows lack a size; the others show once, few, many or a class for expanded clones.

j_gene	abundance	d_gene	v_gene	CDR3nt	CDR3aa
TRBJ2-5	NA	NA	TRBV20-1	TGCAGTACTAGAGTGCAGGGGAGAGGGGAGACCCGGTACTTC	CSTRVQGRGETRYF
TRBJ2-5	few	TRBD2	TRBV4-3	TGCGCCAGCAGCCAAGGGGGGGGAGCGGGAGGGCAAGAGACCCAGTACTTC	CASSQGGGAGGQETQYF
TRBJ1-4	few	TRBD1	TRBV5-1	TGCGCCAGCAGCTTGGAGCAGGGGGATGAAAAACTGTTTTTT	CASSLEQGDEKLFF
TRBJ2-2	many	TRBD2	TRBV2	TGTGCCAGCAGGCGGGATAGCGGGAGTGGGAACACCGGGGAGCTGTTTTTT	CASRRDSGSGNTGELFF
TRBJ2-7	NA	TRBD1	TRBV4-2	TGTGCCAGCAGCCAAGGGACAGGGGGCAACTACGAGCAGTACTTC	CASSQGTGGNYEQYF
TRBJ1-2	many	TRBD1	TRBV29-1	TGCAGCGCCGTCCCGGGAACAGGGGACTATGGCTACACCTTC	CSAVPGTGDYGYTF
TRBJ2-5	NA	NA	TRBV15	TGTGCCACCAGCAGAGTTAAGGGTTGGGAGACCCAGTACTTC	CATSRVKGWETQYF
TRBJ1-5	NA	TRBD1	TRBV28	TGTGCCAGCGGCCCGACAGGGACTACCAATCAGCCCCAGCATTTT	CASGPTGTTNQPQHF
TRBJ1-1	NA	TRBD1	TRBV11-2	TGTGCCAGCAGCTCCTCTTCCTGGGACAGGGAGAGGACTGAAGCTTTCTTT	CASSSSSWDRERTEAFF
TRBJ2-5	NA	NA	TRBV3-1	TGTGCCAGCAGCCAAGGGCGACTAAATGGCCAAGAGACCCAGTACTTC	CASSQGRLNGQETQYF
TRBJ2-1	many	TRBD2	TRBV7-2	TGTGCCAGCAGCCCAGTATTTAGCGGGTCGTCCTACAATGAGCAGTTCTTC	CASSPVFSGSSYNEQFF
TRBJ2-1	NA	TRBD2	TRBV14	TGTGCCAGCAGCCGGGCTAGCGGGGGGCCGGCTACCAATGAGCAGTTCTTC	CASSRASGGPATNEQFF
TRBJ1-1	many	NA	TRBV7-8	TGTGCCAGCAGTCGAGGGAGTGTTAACACTGAAGCTTTCTTT	CASSRGSVNTEAFF
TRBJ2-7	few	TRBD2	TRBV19	TGTGCCAGTAATTCGGCTAGCGGGCGTGATTCCCACGAGCAGTACTTC	CASNSASGRDSHEQYF
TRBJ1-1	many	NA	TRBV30	TGTGCCTGGAGTCTAACCCATAACACTGAAGCTTTCTTT	CAWSLTHNTEAFF
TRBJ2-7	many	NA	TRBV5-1	TGCGCCAGCAGCCATGCACCTTCCTACGAGCAGTACTTC	CASSHAPSYEQYF
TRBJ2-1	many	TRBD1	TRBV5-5	TGTGCCAGCAGTAGAGACGGGACAGCCTACAATGAGCAGTTCTTC	CASSRDGTAYNEQFF
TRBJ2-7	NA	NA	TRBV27	TGTGCCAGCAGCAGAACCGACCACGAGCAGTACTTC	CASSRTDHEQYF
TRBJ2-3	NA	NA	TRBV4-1	TGCGCCAGCAGCCAACCAACAGATACGCAGTATTTT	CASSQPTDTQYF
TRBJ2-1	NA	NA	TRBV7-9	TGTGCCAGCAGCTTAGCAGGGGGTCCGTTCTTC	CASSLAGGPFF
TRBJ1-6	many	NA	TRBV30	TGTGCCTGGAGTATACTCGAAGGGCGGTCACCCCTCCACTTT	CAWSILEGRSPLHF
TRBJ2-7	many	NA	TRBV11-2	TGTGCCAGCAGCTTAGATCGACAGGCCCTCGAGCAGTACTTC	CASSLDRQALEQYF
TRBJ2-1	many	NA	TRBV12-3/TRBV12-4	TGTGCCAGCAGTTTTTTTGGAGGCGGGGGCGATGAGCAGTTCTTC	CASSFFGGGGDEQFF
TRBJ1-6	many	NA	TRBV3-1	TGTGCCAGCAGCCAATTTGGGGGGCAGGAGATCCACTTT	CASSQFGGQEIHF
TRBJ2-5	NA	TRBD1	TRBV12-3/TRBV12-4	TGTGCCAGCAGTTCCCGGACAGGGGGCCCCGAGACCCAGTACTTC	CASSSRTGGPETQYF
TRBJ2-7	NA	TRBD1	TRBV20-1	TGCAGTGCTAGAGGATTTGGGGACAGAGACTGGTACGAGCAGTACTTC	CSARGFGDRDWYEQYF
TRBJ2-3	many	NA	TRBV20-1	TGCAGTGCTATGGTCCCTACCGGTTATAGCACAGATACGCAGTATTTT	CSAMVPTGYSTDTQYF
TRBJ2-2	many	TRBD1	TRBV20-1	TGCAGTGCTAGACAGACAGGGATAACCGGGGAGCTGTTTTTT	CSARQTGITGELFF
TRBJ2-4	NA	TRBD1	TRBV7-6	TGTGCCAGCAGCCCCATGGGGGCCGACAGGGCGAACATTCAGTACTTC	CASSPMGADRANIQYF
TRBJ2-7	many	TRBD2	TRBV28	TGTGCCAGCATAAAATTTTCAGCGGGAGGGCCTCGAGAGCAGTACTTC	CASIKFSAGGPREQYF
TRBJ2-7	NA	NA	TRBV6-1	TGTGCCAGCAGTGAAAAAGGGACTGAGAGCTACGAGCAGTACTTC	CASSEKGTESYEQYF
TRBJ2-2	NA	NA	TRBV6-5	TGTGCCAGCAGTTCCCCCCCAGGGTCGGATACCGGGGAGCTGTTTTTT	CASSSPPGSDTGELFF
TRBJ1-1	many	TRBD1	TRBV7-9	TGTGCCAGCAGCCAGACAGGGTCCCTTGAAGCTTTCTTT	CASSQTGSLEAFF